This entry features one TCR beta chain sequence. The antigen is not known. The data stem from a study of CXCR3-negative and CXCR3-positive naive CD8 T cells. Study-level results: CXCR3 levels fell partly with cryopreservation; most assays relied on fresh PBMCs. Naive subsets expressed similar surface CD5; TRB CDR3 features served to infer TCR strength.

TRB cDNA libraries were made by UMI-labeled 5' RACE. TCRdb reprocessed the 5' RACE reads and keeps a single row for each CDR3 protein, giving no DNA. The listing contains tens of thousands of distinct CDR3 sequences. The CDR3 contains 15 residues. In germline, CDR1 is MNHEY, CDR2 SVGAGI. The clonotype originates from a human donor in good health. Some clones in this sample may be carry-over from other donors' samples. The sample taken for sequencing was naive CXCR3- CD8+ T cells from blood. Subset reported: CD45RO-CCR7+CD27+CD95- naive CD8+ T cells lacking CXCR3 (TNR3-). This sequence joins TRBV6-5 and TRBJ2-1; the D gene TCRdb calls, TRBD2, cannot be checked with no DNA. The CDR3 here is CASSLSGGRDNEQFF.